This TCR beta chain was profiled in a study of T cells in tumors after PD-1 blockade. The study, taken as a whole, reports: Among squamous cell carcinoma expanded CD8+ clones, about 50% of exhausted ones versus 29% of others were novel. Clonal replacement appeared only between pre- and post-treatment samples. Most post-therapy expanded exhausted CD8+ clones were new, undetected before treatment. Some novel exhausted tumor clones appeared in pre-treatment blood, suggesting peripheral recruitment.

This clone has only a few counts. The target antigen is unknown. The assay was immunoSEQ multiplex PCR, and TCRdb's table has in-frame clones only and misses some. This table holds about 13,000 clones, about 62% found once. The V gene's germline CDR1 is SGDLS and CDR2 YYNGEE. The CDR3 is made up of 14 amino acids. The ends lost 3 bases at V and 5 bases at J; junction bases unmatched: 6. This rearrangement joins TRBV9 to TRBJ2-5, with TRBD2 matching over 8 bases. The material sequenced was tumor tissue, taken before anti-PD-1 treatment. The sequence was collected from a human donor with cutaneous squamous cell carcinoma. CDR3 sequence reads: CASSAPGGLETQYF. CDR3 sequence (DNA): TGTGCCAGCAGCGCCCCGGGGGGGCTGGAGACCCAGTACTTC.